This passage covers 30 T cell receptor beta chains from one sample sequenced in a study of T cells after posttransplantation cyclophosphamide. Some clones are missing from TCRdb's copy, which holds only in-frame ones; the method was immunoSEQ multiplex PCR. The data show around 8,000 clones, with none appearing a single time. Busulfan-fludarabine conditioning, marrow transplant, and cyclophosphamide on days +3 and +4 were administered. Sequenced material: PBMCs, taken after allogeneic stem cell transplant with posttransplant cyclophosphamide. The receptor set was obtained from a female patient aged 45 to 65 who received an allogeneic stem cell transplant from a related donor, was CMV-positive, and had no GVHD. Part of the T cells may come from the graft donor.

There are many counts of this clone. V is TRBV2 and J is TRBJ1-1; D is perhaps TRBD1 (6 bases). Per the germline V gene, CDR1 is SNHLY and CDR2 is FYNNEI. V shed 8 bases and J shed 7 bases, with 17 bases lying between them. This CDR3 has 13 amino acids. The CDR3 reads CASGRGRGDEAFF. The CDR3 DNA sequence: TGTGCCAGCGGACGGGGGCGGGGGGATGAAGCTTTCTTT.

This clone was detected ten times or more. J is TRBJ2-3 and V is TRBV19, with TRBD1 identical over 11 bases. The germline CDR1 and CDR2 sequences are LNHDA and SQIVND (reference sequence). J lost 4 bases, V lost 2 bases, and 5 bases had no gene match. This CDR3 region has 16 residues. The chain's CDR3 is CASSIQGQGAADTQYF. CDR3 DNA: TGTGCCAGTAGTATACAAGGACAGGGGGCGGCAGATACGCAGTATTTT.

Many counts were recorded for this clone. The chain employs TRBV10-3 and TRBJ2-1; possibly TRBD2 for D (5 bases). Germline CDR1 ENHRY, CDR2 SYGVKD. CDR3 length: 19 residues. Trimming took off 2 bases at V and 4 bases at J, with 24 bases between the two ends. The CDR3 coding sequence is TGTGCCATCAGTGAGAGGGCGGGTCTAACTGGGGTGGGGTACAATGAGCAGTTCTTC. Protein product: CAISERAGLTGVGYNEQFF.

By share, this clone counts as medium-sized (0.01 to 0.1%). The rearrangement uses TRBV7-9 and TRBJ1-1; D may be TRBD1 (5 bases). The CDR3 has 15 residues. Germline loops: CDR1 SEHNR, CDR2 FQNEAQ (reference sequence). Trimming shortened V by 1 base and J by 1 base, and 10 bases separated the two germline ends. CDR3 bases: TGTGCCAGCAGCTTAGGAGGGGATGGGAACACTGAAGCTTTCTTT. Its protein is CASSLGGDGNTEAFF.

In its sample, this clone was seen many times. The chain couples TRBV5-1 to TRBJ1-2, with a weak D call TRBD1 (6 bases). CDR1 is SGHRS, CDR2 YFSETQ, per germline. The V and J ends lost 4 bases and 0 bases respectively, with 13 bases between them. There are 15 residues in the CDR3. In DNA form, the CDR3 reads TGCGCCAGCAGCATCCAGGGGACGGCTAACTATGGCTACACCTTC. Translated: CASSIQGTANYGYTF.

This clone was observed at least ten times. The V and J genes are TRBV9 and TRBJ2-2; 7 bases align to TRBD2. V was clipped by 0 bases and J by 7 bases; unmatched bases: 12. The CDR3 is 17 residues long. Germline assignment: CDR1 SGDLS and CDR2 YYNGEE. The CDR3 DNA follows: TGTGCCAGCAGCGTAGATATTGGCCCCTGGGGGGGCGGGGAGCTGTTTTTT. Translating it yields CASSVDIGPWGGGELFF.

This clone was detected ten times or more. This sequence joins TRBV12-3 or TRBV12-4 and TRBJ1-1, with a weak D call TRBD1 (5 bases). V lost 3 bases to trimming and J lost 5 bases, with 10 bases between them. The CDR3 sequence is 13 residues long. DNA of the CDR3: TGTGCCAGCAGTTTCTCTCCAGGGACTGAAGCTTTCTTT. Protein product: CASSFSPGTEAFF.

This clone was counted many times. J is TRBJ2-3 and V is TRBV5-1; 8 bases line up with TRBD2. Germline loops: CDR1 SGHRS, CDR2 YFSETQ. V lost 4 bases, J lost 9 bases, and 13 bases stayed unmatched. The CDR3 runs to 15 residues. CDR3 coding DNA: TGCGCCAGCAGCGAGGGACTAGGGGTGTCTGCCACGCAGTATTTT. This gives the protein CASSEGLGVSATQYF.

This clone was seen ten or more times. The rearrangement links TRBV5-6 to TRBJ2-7, with a tentative D call TRBD1 (5 bases). Trimming removed 4 bases at V and 2 bases at J, with 19 bases between. In germline, CDR1 is SGHDT, CDR2 YYEEEE. The length of the CDR3 is 16 residues. The CDR3 sequence is CASSPRTFSIAYEQYF. The CDR3 DNA follows: TGTGCCAGCAGCCCGAGGACATTCAGTATCGCCTACGAGCAGTACTTC.

In this sample, this clone turned up many times. The chain uses TRBV18 and TRBJ1-2; 7 bases are a match to TRBD1. Germline V gene sequence: CDR1 KGHSH, CDR2 LQKENI. V dropped 6 bases and J dropped 2; count of bases not matched to a gene: 6. This CDR3 spans 14 amino acids. The chain's CDR3 is CASSPMTGNYGYTF. The DNA of the CDR3 is TGTGCCAGCTCGCCGATGACAGGGAACTATGGCTACACCTTC.

This clone was counted at least ten times. This chain links TRBV11-3 with TRBJ2-7; D possibly corresponds to TRBD2 (6 bases). Looked up from germline, CDR1 is SGHNT and CDR2 is YENEEA. The V and J ends lost 6 bases and 12 bases respectively, with 15 bases between them. The CDR3 covers 11 residues. DNA of the CDR3: TGTGCCAGCAGGCCCGCGGGGCTGCGGTACTTC. This encodes CASRPAGLRYF.

In this sample, this clone turned up many times. The chain is built from TRBV30 and TRBJ2-7; possible D gene TRBD1, 5 bases. The V end was cut by 8 bases, the J end by 4 bases, with 15 bases between. CDR1 and CDR2 (germline): GTSNPN, SVGIG (reference sequence). CDR3 size: 12 residues. CDR3 bases: TGTGCCGGGGCAGGGATTCTGTACGAGCAGTACTTC. Protein product: CAGAGILYEQYF. The whole variable domain, remainder taken from reference TRBV30 and TRBJ2-7, is SQTIHQWPATLVQPVGSPLSLECTVEGTSNPNLYWYRQAAGRGLQLLFYSVGIGQISSEVPQNLSASRPQDRQFILSSKKLLLSDSGFYLCAGAGILYEQYFGPGTRLTVT.

In its sample, this clone was seen a few times. V is TRBV27 and J is TRBJ2-3, with D tentatively TRBD1 (6 bases). Trimming pared 5 bases from V and 4 bases from J, leaving 10 bases between. The CDR3 extends over 13 amino acids. Per the germline V gene, CDR1 is MNHEY and CDR2 is SMNVEV (reference sequence). CDR3 residues: CASSPTGPDTQYF. The CDR3 region has the DNA TGTGCCAGCAGTCCTACAGGGCCAGATACGCAGTATTTT.

This clone was found many times. The chain uses TRBV24-1 and TRBJ2-1; 12 bases fit TRBD2. CDR3 length equals 17 residues. The trim removed 4 bases at V and 2 bases at J, leaving 5 bases unmatched. Germline values: CDR1 KGHDR, CDR2 SFDVKD. The CDR3: CATSESSGRAAYNEQFF. The CDR3 region has the DNA TGTGCCACCAGTGAATCTAGCGGGAGGGCCGCCTACAATGAGCAGTTCTTC.

As for this clone: Germline and junction disagree at one end, which may indicate a read error. This chain links TRBV24-1 with TRBJ2-1, with 11 bases lining up with TRBD2. The CDR3 is 15 amino acids. Germline assignment: CDR1 KGHDR and CDR2 SFDVKD. This chain's CDR3 is CATGQTSGAYNQQFF. The CDR3 region has the DNA TGTGCCACCGGACAGACTAGCGGGGCCTACAATCAGCAGTTCTTC.

This clone was observed at least ten times. This chain uses TRBV7-3 with TRBJ2-7; 7 bases map to TRBD2. This CDR3 has 14 amino acids. V shed 4 bases, J shed 5 bases, and the junction held 8 bases outside the gene matches. Germline V lookup: CDR1 SGHTA, CDR2 FQGTGA. CDR3 residues: CASSSVGGGNEQYF. The CDR3 region has the DNA TGTGCCAGCAGCTCCGTCGGCGGGGGAAACGAGCAGTACTTC.

This clone was seen many times. V gene TRBV9 combines with J gene TRBJ1-2; maybe TRBD1 (6 bases). CDR1 is SGDLS, CDR2 YYNGEE, per germline. The CDR3 length is 14 residues. Trimming took 3 bases from V and 2 from J, leaving 11 bases between them. This chain's CDR3 is CASSAFTGNYGYTF. CDR3 nucleotides: TGTGCCAGCAGCGCATTTACAGGGAACTATGGCTACACCTTC.

This clone was observed many times. The V gene is TRBV28, the J gene TRBJ2-7; 8 positions agree with TRBD2. Germline lookup yields CDR1 MDHEN and CDR2 SYDVKM. The V and J ends lost 3 bases and 4 bases, in that order; junction bases with no gene match: 5. CDR3 length: 14 residues. The chain's CDR3 is CASSFGAGAYEQYF. For the CDR3, the DNA is TGTGCCAGCAGTTTTGGAGCGGGAGCGTACGAGCAGTACTTC.

This clone was seen many times. The J gene is TRBJ1-1, the V gene TRBV7-2; 7 bases align to TRBD1. With V trimmed by 5 bases and J by 4 bases, 13 bases remained unmatched. The CDR3 is 16 amino acids. Germline V gene sequence: CDR1 SGHTA, CDR2 FQGNSA. The CDR3 loop is CASSAPAGGISTEAFF. The CDR3 DNA reads TGTGCCAGCAGCGCCCCGGCAGGGGGAATTTCCACTGAAGCTTTCTTT.

This clone was recorded at least ten times. The rearrangement links TRBV11-3 to TRBJ2-2; D is uncertain. Germline V gene data show CDR1 as SGHNT and CDR2 as YENEEA. The V end was cut by 0 bases, the J end by 5 bases, with 4 bases between. CDR3 length equals 13 residues. The CDR3 DNA reads as TGTGCCAGCAGCTTAGATCGGACCGGGGAGCTGTTTTTT. It yields the protein CASSLDRTGELFF.

This clone rates as medium-sized. The V and J genes are TRBV6-6 and TRBJ2-2, with D tentatively TRBD2 (5 bases). Trimming removed 6 bases from V and 3 bases from J, with 17 bases in between. Germline-derived CDR1 and CDR2 are MNHNY and SVGAGI (reference sequence). The CDR3 runs 16 residues. CDR3 DNA: TGTGCCAGCAGCCCCCCATCGACGGGGTACACCGGGGAGCTGTTTTTT. Residues: CASSPPSTGYTGELFF.

The table lists this clone with many counts. The chain carries TRBV7-9 and TRBJ1-2, with D unclear. Germline-derived CDR1 and CDR2 are SEHNR and FQNEAQ (reference sequence). Trimming cost V 0 bases and J 2 bases, with 7 bases left between them. The CDR3 contains 14 residues. The CDR3 is CASSLAPRNYGYTF. The DNA for the CDR3 is TGTGCCAGCAGCTTAGCGCCCCGGAACTATGGCTACACCTTC.

This clone was seen a handful of times. The chain carries TRBV30 and TRBJ2-3, with TRBD1 matching 9 bases. CDR1 and CDR2 (germline): GTSNPN, SVGIG (reference sequence). The CDR3 consists of 15 residues. Losses at the gene ends were 4 bases for V and 0 bases for J; bases not matched to a gene: 5. CDR3 protein: CAWTEGQGSTDTQYF. DNA for the CDR3: TGTGCCTGGACCGAGGGACAGGGAAGCACAGATACGCAGTATTTT.

This clone was detected many times. V gene TRBV19 combines with J gene TRBJ2-6; 7 nucleotides align to TRBD1. Germline V gene sequence: CDR1 LNHDA, CDR2 SQIVND (reference sequence). The CDR3 sequence is 21 residues long. The V and J ends lost 0 bases and 1 base, in that order; junction bases with no gene match: 15. Written as DNA, the CDR3 is TGTGCCAGTAGTATAGAAGGACAGGTAGGTTTGGTAGTTTCTGGGGCCAACGTCCTGACTTTC. Its protein is CASSIEGQVGLVVSGANVLTF.

Many counts were recorded for this clone. The V gene is TRBV7-8, the J gene TRBJ2-3; D is unresolved. The V and J ends lost 5 bases and 1 base respectively, with 7 bases between them. The CDR3 is 13 amino acids. The germline gives CDR1 SGHVS, CDR2 FQNEAQ. The CDR3 reads CASSPFRTDTQYF. The CDR3, as DNA: TGTGCCAGCAGCCCTTTTCGCACAGATACGCAGTATTTT.

This clone appeared many times. The gene calls are TRBV12-5 and TRBJ2-3; D is perhaps TRBD2 (5 bases). CDR3 length equals 16 residues. The germline V gene has CDR1 LGHNT and CDR2 FRNRAP. V lost 2 bases to trimming and J lost 7 bases, with 19 bases between them. CDR3 in DNA: TGTGCTAGTGGTTTGTACAGCGGCGCCCCTCAGCATACGCAGTATTTT. It translates to CASGLYSGAPQHTQYF.

This clone was seen at least ten times. The chain is built from TRBV7-3 and TRBJ2-7; a possible D gene is TRBD2 (5 bases). Trimming removed 1 base from V and 5 bases from J, with 12 bases in between. The CDR3 consists of 14 residues. Germline V lookup: CDR1 SGHTA, CDR2 FQGTGA. CDR3 sequence reads: CASSLMGSSNEQYF. The CDR3 DNA sequence: TGTGCCAGCAGCTTAATGGGTTCTAGCAACGAGCAGTACTTC.

The table lists this clone with many counts. The genes are TRBV27 and TRBJ2-5; D is unclear. The CDR3 extends over 12 amino acids. V lost 5 bases and J 5 bases, leaving 9 bases between the germline ends. CDR1 and CDR2 (germline): MNHEY, SMNVEV (reference sequence). This CDR3 is CASSPEGETQYF. CDR3 coding DNA: TGTGCCAGCAGTCCAGAAGGGGAGACCCAGTACTTC.

This clone was detected many times. The V gene is TRBV12-3 or TRBV12-4, the J gene TRBJ2-7, with D perhaps given as TRBD1 or TRBD2 (5 bases each). The CDR3 totals 15 residues. Between the trimmed V and J ends, which lost 6 bases and 0 bases, there was a span of 15 bases. CDR3 sequence reads: CASRRGARFSYEQYF. The DNA for the CDR3 is TGTGCCAGCAGACGAGGGGCAAGGTTCTCCTACGAGCAGTACTTC.

This clone was seen repeatedly, ten times or more. The chain is built from TRBV5-1 and TRBJ2-7; perhaps TRBD2 as D (6 bases). V shed 0 bases and J shed 4 bases, with 8 bases lying between them. CDR1 is SGHRS and CDR2 is YFSETQ in the germline V gene. This CDR3 has 13 amino acids. CDR3 coding DNA: TGCGCCAGCAGCTTGGAAGCGGGTTACGAGCAGTACTTC. Translated, it gives CASSLEAGYEQYF.